The 29 T cell receptor beta chains presented below share a single source sample, sequenced in a study of a mutant IDH1 vaccine in newly diagnosed glioma. TCRdb's table, derived via immunoSEQ multiplex PCR, lists solely in-frame clones and lacks some. The sample lists 40,000 to 55,000 clones, around 80% seen once, with 12% in the top ten. The time point was: week 35, safety follow-up. Each dose of the vaccine consisted of 300 ug of mutant IDH1 20-mer peptide, with topical imiquimod. Antigens for these TCRs are unknown. The starting material was PBMCs, obtained from a glioma patient whose treatment included an IDH1 peptide vaccine. These receptors all come from a man in his forties with glioma.

Written as DNA, the CDR3 is TGTGCCAGCAGTCCCAGACAGAACTACGAGCAGTACGTC. As protein: CASSPRQNYEQYV. The V gene is TRBV6-5, the J gene TRBJ2-7; possible D gene TRBD1, 5 bases. V dropped 5 bases and J dropped 3 bases, with 11 bases sitting between them. The germline V gene has CDR1 MNHEY and CDR2 SVGAGI. The CDR3 sequence is 13 residues long.

The CDR3 protein is CASRPGTINTGELFF. DNA for the CDR3: TGTGCCAGCAGACCCGGGACAATCAACACCGGGGAGCTGTTTTTT. J is TRBJ2-2 and V is TRBV27; D is perhaps TRBD1 (6 bases). The CDR3 is made up of 15 amino acids. V lost 6 bases and J lost 2, with 13 bases in between. CDR1 and CDR2 (germline): MNHEY, SMNVEV (reference sequence).

The chain combines TRBV30 with TRBJ1-5; 9 nucleotides match TRBD1. CDR1 is GTSNPN, CDR2 SVGIG, per germline (reference sequence). J gave up 3 bases and V 5 bases, and 2 bases lay outside the gene matches. The CDR3 totals 13 residues. The CDR3, as DNA: TGTGCCTGGCGGACAGGGGTCAATCAGCCCCAGCATTTT. Amino acids: CAWRTGVNQPQHF.

V usage is TRBV7-8 and J usage is TRBJ1-1; D call uncertain. This CDR3 contains 15 residues. V dropped 2 bases and J dropped 1 base, with 11 bases sitting between them. The germline V gene encodes CDR1 SGHVS and CDR2 FQNEAQ. For the CDR3, the DNA is TGTGCCAGCAGCTTACTTACATTCGGGAACACTGAAGCTTTCTTT. It yields the protein CASSLLTFGNTEAFF. Full variable domain (missing parts from reference TRBV7-8 and TRBJ1-1): GAGVSQSPRYKVAKRGQDVALRCDPISGHVSLFWYQQALGQGPEFLTYFQNEAQLDKSGLPSDRFFAERPEGSVSTLKIQRTQQEDSAVYLCASSLLTFGNTEAFFGQGTRLTVV.

Only one count was recorded for this clone. This rearrangement joins TRBV7-9 to TRBJ2-5, with D perhaps TRBD1 or TRBD2 (5 bases each). There are 14 residues in the CDR3. The V and J ends lost 2 bases and 2 bases respectively, with 9 bases between them. Germline lookup yields CDR1 SEHNR and CDR2 FQNEAQ (reference sequence). Written as DNA, the CDR3 is TGTGCCAGCAGCTTAATGGGGGTTCAAGAGACCCAGTACTTC. The encoded protein is CASSLMGVQETQYF.

This chain joins TRBV10-1 and TRBJ2-1; 15 bases fit TRBD2. CDR1 is WNHNN, CDR2 SYGVQD, per germline (reference sequence). J gave up 8 bases and V 3 bases, and 20 bases lay outside the gene matches. The CDR3 spans 21 residues. CDR3: CASSDQNGTSGRRAGGYEQFF. In DNA, the CDR3 is TGCGCCAGCAGTGACCAGAACGGGACTAGCGGGAGGAGGGCAGGAGGGTATGAGCAGTTCTTC.

This clone was counted only a few times. This chain joins TRBV2 and TRBJ2-2; D tentatively fits TRBD1 or TRBD2 (5 bases each). Germline V lookup: CDR1 SNHLY, CDR2 FYNNEI. CDR3 length: 17 amino acids. V lost 6 bases, J lost 0 bases, and 17 bases lay in between. CDR3 bases: TGTGCCAGCAGCTCATCCCGAGGGGAACCGAACACCGGGGAGCTGTTTTTT. Amino acid sequence: CASSSSRGEPNTGELFF.

The chain employs TRBV19 and TRBJ2-1, with 7 bases lining up with TRBD1. Looked up from germline, CDR1 is LNHDA and CDR2 is SQIVND (reference sequence). The ends lost 5 bases at V and 5 bases at J; junction bases unmatched: 6. CDR3 length: 14 residues. The CDR3 spells CASSATGSNNEQFF. In DNA, the CDR3 is TGTGCCAGTAGTGCGACAGGGTCGAACAATGAGCAGTTCTTC. The full variable domain, in which reference TRBV19 and TRBJ2-1 provide the parts outside the CDR3, is DGGITQSPKYLFRKEGQNVTLSCEQNLNHDAMYWYRQDPGQGLRLIYYSQIVNDFQKGDIAEGYSVSREKKESFPLTVTSAQKNPTAFYLCASSATGSNNEQFFGPGTRLTVL.

This clone was seen only a few times. V and J are TRBV13 and TRBJ1-3; D uncertain. CDR3 length: 15 residues. The V and J ends lost 3 bases and 4 bases respectively, with 13 bases between them. Per germline, CDR1 PRHDT and CDR2 FYEKMQ (reference sequence). The CDR3: CASSFLTRSGNTIYF. The CDR3 nucleotides read TGTGCCAGCAGCTTCTTGACAAGGTCCGGAAACACCATATATTTT. Drawing the rest from reference TRBV13 and TRBJ1-3, the complete variable domain is AAGVIQSPRHLIKEKRETATLKCYPIPRHDTVYWYQQGPGQDPQFLISFYEKMQSDKGSIPDRFSAQQFSDYHSELNMSSLELGDSALYFCASSFLTRSGNTIYFGEGSWLTVV.

This chain uses TRBV6-5 with TRBJ2-1; no reliable D call. CDR3 size: 16 residues. CDR1 MNHEY and CDR2 SVGAGI come from the germline V gene. The V end was cut by 0 bases, the J end by 4 bases, with 13 bases between. CDR3 coding DNA: TGTGCCAGCAGTTACTCGCCAGGTGTAGGATACAATGAGCAGTTCTTC. Translation: CASSYSPGVGYNEQFF.

V usage is TRBV14 and J usage is TRBJ2-3; TRBD1 agrees at 9 bases. V was clipped by 1 base and J by 5 bases; unmatched bases: 13. The germline V gene encodes CDR1 SGHDN and CDR2 FVKESK. The CDR3 length is 18 residues. The CDR3 loop is CASSQVPSRTGEKDTQYF. In DNA, the CDR3 is TGTGCCAGCAGCCAAGTGCCGTCGAGGACAGGGGAAAAAGATACGCAGTATTTT. The complete variable domain, with remaining parts taken from reference TRBV14 and TRBJ2-3, reads EAGVTQFPSHSVIEKGQTVTLRCDPISGHDNLYWYRRVMGKEIKFLLHFVKESKQDESGMPNNRFLAERTGGTYSTLKVQPAELEDSGVYFCASSQVPSRTGEKDTQYFGPGTRLTVL.

The chain carries TRBV11-2 and TRBJ2-4; D is uncertain. The CDR3 sequence is 15 residues long. V lost 5 bases, J lost 0 bases, and 11 bases lay in between. Germline V gene lookup returns CDR1 SGHAT and CDR2 FQNNGV. CDR3 residues: CASSPAVVAKNIQYF. Written as DNA, the CDR3 is TGTGCCAGCAGCCCGGCGGTGGTAGCCAAAAACATTCAGTACTTC.

This chain connects TRBV4-2 to TRBJ2-3, with D possibly being TRBD2 (5 bases). This CDR3 is built from 18 residues. Trimming stripped 0 bases from V and 0 bases from J, with 16 bases between. Germline V gene sequence: CDR1 LGHNA, CDR2 YNFKEQ. CDR3 nucleotides: TGTGCCAGCAGCCAAGATCTTCCTAGCTCCATGAGCACAGATACGCAGTATTTT. Translating gives CASSQDLPSSMSTDTQYF.

In this sample, this clone turned up a few times. The rearrangement joins TRBV30 to TRBJ1-5, with a tentative D call TRBD1 (5 bases). The germline CDR1 and CDR2 sequences are GTSNPN and SVGIG (reference sequence). Trimming removed 1 base from V and 4 bases from J, with 17 bases in between. The length of the CDR3 is 16 residues. The DNA for the CDR3 is TGTGCCTGGAGTGCCCCCGGGGGGGGTAGGAATCAGCCCCAGCATTTT. It translates to CAWSAPGGGRNQPQHF. Together with reference TRBV30 and TRBJ1-5, the CDR3 gives the full variable domain: SQTIHQWPATLVQPVGSPLSLECTVEGTSNPNLYWYRQAAGRGLQLLFYSVGIGQISSEVPQNLSASRPQDRQFILSSKKLLLSDSGFYLCAWSAPGGGRNQPQHFGDGTRLSIL.

This sequence joins TRBV7-2 and TRBJ2-2, with D unresolved. The CDR3 covers 15 residues. V lost 6 bases and J 5 bases, leaving 16 bases between the germline ends. CDR1 is SGHTA, CDR2 FQGNSA, per germline. For the CDR3, the DNA is TGTGCCAGCAGACGCCTCCTGATGGGGACCGGGGAGCTGTTTTTT. Translating it yields CASRRLLMGTGELFF.

The rearrangement uses TRBV7-8 and TRBJ2-7; the D is unclear. The CDR3 runs 12 residues. V gave up 6 bases and J gave up 4 bases, with 10 bases separating them. From germline, CDR1 is SGHVS and CDR2 FQNEAQ. The CDR3, as DNA: TGTGCCAGCAGTCAGACTGCTTACGAGCAGTACTTC. It is translated as CASSQTAYEQYF.

The V and J genes are TRBV2 and TRBJ2-7, with TRBD2 matching over 8 bases. This CDR3 region has 14 residues. The germline V gene has CDR1 SNHLY and CDR2 FYNNEI. The V gene end was trimmed by 4 bases and the J gene end by 2 bases; junction bases not matched to a gene: 4. The CDR3 coding sequence is TGTGCCAGCAGTGTGTCAGCGGGAGCCTACGAGCAGTACGTC. This encodes CASSVSAGAYEQYV.

The CDR3 nucleotides read TGTGCCAGCAGCCGCGCTCAGGGGTACGAGCAGTACTTC. Its protein is CASSRAQGYEQYF. The chain is built from TRBV7-6 and TRBJ2-7; TRBD1 might be the D (6 bases). From germline, CDR1 is SGHVS and CDR2 FNYEAQ. The V end was cut by 5 bases, the J end by 4 bases, with 12 bases between. The CDR3 is 13 residues long.

This clone turned up a few times. This chain connects TRBV11-2 to TRBJ2-7; 9 bases fit TRBD2. Germline V CDR1 and CDR2: SGHAT, FQNNGV. This CDR3 has 14 residues. With 3 bases clipped from V and 7 bases from J, the junction kept 7 bases outside the gene matches. CDR3 protein: CASSFGTSLGEQYF. Here the CDR3 DNA reads TGTGCCAGCAGCTTTGGGACTAGCCTGGGGGAGCAGTACTTC.

With respect to this clone: A junction end diverges from the germline sequence, so it may reflect a read error. The chain combines TRBV30 with TRBJ2-2, with 8 bases identical to TRBD1. The CDR3 consists of 14 residues. Germline assignment: CDR1 GTSNPN and CDR2 SVGIG (reference sequence). The CDR3, as DNA: TGTGCCTTGACAGGGGTGACGTACACCGGGGAACTGTTTTTT. Amino acid sequence: CALTGVTYTGELFF.

The chain has TRBV6-1 and TRBJ1-1; possibly TRBD1 for D (5 bases). The CDR3 has 12 amino acids. Germline assignment: CDR1 MNHNS and CDR2 SASEGT. The germline V and J ends were trimmed by 8 bases and 1 base, with 8 bases remaining between them. DNA of the CDR3: TGTGCCAGCCAAAGGGGGAACACTGAAGCTTTCTTT. This sequence encodes CASQRGNTEAFF.

The chain carries TRBV15 and TRBJ2-2, with D maybe TRBD1 (5 bases). This CDR3 contains 14 residues. V lost 0 bases, J lost 7 bases, and 9 bases lay in between. CDR1 and CDR2 from the germline V gene are LNHNV and YYDKDF (reference sequence). CDR3 residues: CATSRDFRDGELFF. The CDR3 DNA reads as TGTGCCACCAGCAGAGATTTCAGGGACGGGGAGCTGTTTTTT. The whole variable domain, filled in from reference TRBV15 and TRBJ2-2, reads DAMVIQNPRYQVTQFGKPVTLSCSQTLNHNVMYWYQQKSSQAPKLLFHYYDKDFNNEADTPDNFQSRRPNTSFCFLDIRSPGLGDTAMYLCATSRDFRDGELFFGEGSRLTVL.

The chain has TRBV10-3 and TRBJ1-1; D remains ambiguous. Trimming left V 0 bases short and J 7 bases short, with 18 bases between. The germline gives CDR1 ENHRY, CDR2 SYGVKD. This CDR3 spans 16 amino acids. Here the CDR3 reads CAISESGESATFEAFF. CDR3 DNA: TGTGCCATCAGTGAGTCAGGCGAGTCAGCGACATTTGAAGCTTTCTTT.

V usage is TRBV5-4 and J usage is TRBJ2-3; no definite D call. Germline lookup yields CDR1 SGHNT and CDR2 YYREEE (reference sequence). CDR3 length: 11 residues. V lost 0 bases, J lost 5 bases, and 1 base lay in between. The CDR3 region has the DNA TGTGCCAGCAGCTTGGTAGATACGCAGTATTTT. Translated: CASSLVDTQYF.

The V gene is TRBV6-5, the J gene TRBJ1-1; no clear D gene. The CDR3 is 13 residues long. Germline CDR1 and CDR2: MNHEY and SVGAGI. The V gene lost 0 bases and the J gene lost 1 base, with 3 bases spanning the gap. CDR3 in DNA: TGTGCCAGCAGTTACTCGAGGAACACTGAAGCTTTCTTT. Its protein is CASSYSRNTEAFF.

The chain uses TRBV4-1 and TRBJ1-4; weak D call: TRBD1 (6 bases). Per germline, CDR1 MGHRA and CDR2 YSYEKL. The CDR3 runs to 15 residues. Trimming removed 0 bases at V and 3 bases at J, with 8 bases between. CDR3 in amino acids: CASSQEGGANEKLFF. CDR3 coding DNA: TGCGCCAGCAGCCAAGAGGGGGGCGCTAATGAAAAACTGTTTTTT.

The chain combines TRBV6-5 with TRBJ1-2; D unclear. The CDR3 length is 11 residues. Germline V gene data show CDR1 as MNHEY and CDR2 as SVGAGI. V lost 6 bases to trimming and J lost 2 bases, with 4 bases between them. The CDR3 DNA reads TGTGCCAGCAGCGACAACTATGGCTACACCTTC. Translating gives CASSDNYGYTF.

The chain links TRBV6-1 to TRBJ2-7; 11 bases line up with TRBD2. The CDR3 is 15 amino acids. V lost 5 bases, J lost 1 base, and 4 bases stayed unmatched. Germline V gene data show CDR1 as MNHNS and CDR2 as SASEGT. The CDR3 DNA follows: TGTGCCAGCAGTCGGACTAGCGGGTTTTCCTACGAGCAGTACGTC. Translated: CASSRTSGFSYEQYV.

The chain combines TRBV2 with TRBJ2-7, with 7 nucleotides matching TRBD2. This CDR3 is built from 14 residues. Unmatched junction bases numbered 3, after V lost 0 bases and J lost 4 bases. Germline CDR1 reads SNHLY; CDR2 reads FYNNEI. CDR3 amino acids: CASSEALGGYEQYV. The CDR3 DNA follows: TGTGCCAGCAGTGAAGCGCTGGGGGGGTACGAGCAGTACGTC.